The 8 T cell receptor beta chains in this list originate from one sample, sequenced in a study of cytomegalovirus exposure and HLA in healthy donors. PCR used 60 Vbeta primers and 13 Jbeta primers. The assay was immunoSEQ multiplex PCR, and TCRdb's table has in-frame clones only and misses some. The profile covers tens of thousands of clones, with approximately 88% appearing a single time and 2.1% taken by the ten largest. The sample was PBMCs. All receptors derive from a man aged 18 to 30 in good health and CMV-seronegative.

The rearrangement uses TRBV11-2 and TRBJ2-4, with D unresolved. The germline CDR1 and CDR2 sequences are SGHAT and FQNNGV. V dropped 5 bases and J dropped 1 base, with 9 bases sitting between them. The CDR3 sequence is 14 residues long. The CDR3 is CASSPRYAKNIQYF. The CDR3 DNA reads TGTGCCAGCAGCCCCCGCTATGCCAAAAACATTCAGTACTTC.

The chain has TRBV11-2 and TRBJ1-2; weak D call: TRBD1 (6 bases). The CDR3 covers 17 residues. In germline, CDR1 is SGHAT, CDR2 FQNNGV. Trimming removed 7 bases at V and 2 bases at J, with 23 bases between. In nucleotides, the CDR3 is TGTGCCAGCACCAAGGCCCCGGGACACAGGGTAAACTATGGCTACACCTTC. This sequence encodes CASTKAPGHRVNYGYTF.

This chain links TRBV10-1 with TRBJ2-1, with D uncertain. CDR3 size: 10 residues. Germline CDR1 is WNHNN and CDR2 is SYGVQD (reference sequence). V was cut by 10 bases and J by 12 bases, with 13 bases left in between. CDR3 loop: CATPFTGQFF. The CDR3 DNA sequence: TGCGCCACTCCCTTCACTGGGCAGTTCTTC.

A single count supports this clone. The rearrangement uses TRBV7-8 and TRBJ1-2; tentatively, D is TRBD1 (6 bases). Deletions cut 5 bases from V and 0 bases from J, with 7 bases between. CDR1 and CDR2 from the germline V gene are SGHVS and FQNEAQ. The CDR3 is made up of 13 amino acids. CDR3: CASSGQTNYGYTF. In DNA form, the CDR3 reads TGTGCCAGCAGCGGACAGACTAACTATGGCTACACCTTC.

This clone showed up just once. The rearrangement links TRBV13 to TRBJ1-3, with D hard to call. Germline assignment: CDR1 PRHDT and CDR2 FYEKMQ (reference sequence). The V and J ends lost 6 bases and 16 bases respectively, with 25 bases between them. The CDR3 loop spans 14 amino acids. The CDR3 DNA reads as TGTGCCAGCAGTCATTTGACAACCAACTTCCAACCCTATTTT. Amino acid sequence: CASSHLTTNFQPYF.

The V call is TRBV6-4, the J call TRBJ2-2; 12 positions agree with TRBD1. Germline V lookup: CDR1 MRHNA, CDR2 SNTAGT. The J segment lost 4 bases and the V segment lost 5 bases, leaving 5 bases of the junction unmatched. This CDR3 has 16 amino acids. The CDR3 loop is CASSSGTGGLTGELFF. The CDR3 DNA is TGTGCCAGCAGTTCCGGGACAGGGGGCCTCACCGGGGAGCTGTTTTTT.

The rearrangement uses TRBV28 and TRBJ2-6, with 11 bases lining up with TRBD2. CDR3 length: 18 residues. V shed 6 bases and J 4 bases; nucleotides not matched to a gene: 11. CDR1 is MDHEN and CDR2 is SYDVKM in the germline V gene. CDR3 sequence reads: CASRSSGGRALGANVLTF. The CDR3 region has the DNA TGTGCCAGCAGGTCTAGCGGGGGGAGGGCCCTGGGGGCCAACGTCCTGACTTTC.

The rearrangement links TRBV19 to TRBJ1-2, with D possibly being TRBD1 (6 bases). Germline V gene lookup returns CDR1 LNHDA and CDR2 SQIVND (reference sequence). Trimming left V 6 bases short and J 0 bases short, with 11 bases between. The CDR3 spans 14 residues. CDR3 in DNA: TGTGCCAGTAGACAGGGAACTACTAACTATGGCTACACCTTC. Its translation: CASRQGTTNYGYTF.